Shown below are 7 T cell receptor beta chains from a single sample sequenced in a study of cytomegalovirus exposure and HLA in healthy donors. Primers included in the PCR were 60 Vbeta and 13 Jbeta primers. The method was immunoSEQ multiplex PCR; TCRdb's version includes in-frame clones alone and lacks a portion of them. Of 60,000 to 85,000 clones listed, 78% are singletons. Source material: PBMCs. Every receptor here comes from a man in his forties in good health and CMV-seronegative.

In regard to this clone: A junction end diverges from the germline sequence, so it may reflect a read error. The genes are TRBV4-1 and TRBJ1-2; TRBD1 matches at 9 bases. There are 15 residues in the CDR3. The germline V gene has CDR1 MGHRA and CDR2 YSYEKL. In DNA form, the CDR3 reads TGCGCCAGCAGCAAGGGACAGGGTCAAGGCTATGTCTACACCTTC. This sequence encodes CASSKGQGQGYVYTF.

The V gene is TRBV4-1, the J gene TRBJ2-2; the D gene is possibly TRBD2 (7 bases). V gave up 0 bases and J gave up 6 bases, with 14 bases separating them. CDR3 length: 16 residues. Germline V gene sequence: CDR1 MGHRA, CDR2 YSYEKL. DNA of the CDR3: TGCGCCAGCAGCCAAGAACTACAGGGAGGGGCCGGGGAGCTGTTTTTT. Protein sequence: CASSQELQGGAGELFF.

This chain connects TRBV19 to TRBJ2-5; 13 nucleotides align to TRBD2. The V and J ends lost 3 bases and 3 bases, in that order; junction bases with no gene match: 1. This CDR3 is built from 15 residues. Germline V gene lookup returns CDR1 LNHDA and CDR2 SQIVND (reference sequence). The CDR3 sequence is CASSIGTSGEETQYF. The CDR3 nucleotides are TGTGCCAGTAGTATCGGGACTAGCGGGGAAGAGACCCAGTACTTC.

This clone occurred a few times. This rearrangement joins TRBV7-8 to TRBJ2-1; 9 bases map to TRBD2. Germline trimming cut 0 bases from V and 4 bases from J; bases unmatched to any gene: 10. CDR3 length equals 18 residues. Germline assignment: CDR1 SGHVS and CDR2 FQNEAQ. This chain's CDR3 is CASSLAIPTSGPYNEQFF. For the CDR3, the DNA is TGTGCCAGCAGCTTAGCGATCCCAACTAGCGGGCCATACAATGAGCAGTTCTTC. Based on the CDR3 plus reference TRBV7-8 and TRBJ2-1, the full variable domain is GAGVSQSPRYKVAKRGQDVALRCDPISGHVSLFWYQQALGQGPEFLTYFQNEAQLDKSGLPSDRFFAERPEGSVSTLKIQRTQQEDSAVYLCASSLAIPTSGPYNEQFFGPGTRLTVL.

There are a few counts of this clone. V and J are TRBV18 and TRBJ2-3; TRBD1 might be the D (5 bases). The ends were cut back, 2 bases at V and 7 bases at J, with 16 bases in the middle. The CDR3 contains 15 residues. Per the germline V gene, CDR1 is KGHSH and CDR2 is LQKENI. This CDR3 reads CASSPRQTFSNTQYF. The CDR3, as DNA: TGTGCCAGCTCACCAAGACAGACTTTCTCCAATACGCAGTATTTT.

This chain connects TRBV27 to TRBJ2-1, with D possibly matching TRBD1 (6 bases). This CDR3 spans 16 amino acids. Trimming left V 3 bases short and J 4 bases short, with 16 bases between. Germline CDR1 is MNHEY and CDR2 is SMNVEV (reference sequence). CDR3 nucleotide sequence: TGTGCCAGCAGTTTCACCATCTCACAGGGATACAATGAGCAGTTCTTC. Residues: CASSFTISQGYNEQFF.

The rearrangement uses TRBV18 and TRBJ2-5; 11 bases line up with TRBD1. The end of the DNA fits TRBJ2-7 better, so the J call may be wrong. The CDR3 covers 15 residues. CDR1 and CDR2 from the germline V gene are KGHSH and LQKENI. CDR3 region: CASSPPGQGVYEQYF. The CDR3 nucleotides read TGTGCCAGCTCACCCCCGGGACAGGGGGTCTACGAGCAGTACTTC.